These T cell receptor beta chains were read from a single sample in a study of shared clonotypes between healthy human individuals. Using immunoSEQ multiplex PCR, the repertoire was profiled, and TCRdb retains in-frame clones only, with some absent. The table has about 1.4 million clones, roughly 96% seen once. The specimen sequenced was naive CD4+ T cells sorted from blood. Receptors originate from a man aged 25 to 45 in good health. Each CDR3 is given with its conserved first and last residue. Fields, in order: V gene, CDR3 protein.

>TRBV20-1
CSARGPYLF
>TRBV2
CASSDGRLAVIYEQYF
>TRBV18
CASSPLQGKRRISYNEQFF
>TRBV27
CASRTGVNQPQHF
>TRBV5-5
CASSLEGQGWEIFYF
>TRBV4-2
CASSLILREGRNEQFF
>TRBV18
CASSKTVSDTQYF
>TRBV6-4
CASSDSHRGLAGIVEQFF
>TRBV5-4
CASSRGRGNTEAFF
>TRBV7-9
CASREAGEQYF
>TRBV6-5
CASSNNRVFPEQYF
>TRBV4-3
CASSQDASSSGNTIYF
>TRBV9
CASSVVGTGVSGNTIYF
>TRBV18
CASSPQSAPYNEQFF
>TRBV6-5
CASRTDRTSNQPQHF
>TRBV7-2
CASSRQGAGANVLTF
>TRBV5-4
CASSFRLGAGRYEQYF
>TRBV4-1
CASSHEDSGTGRDTQYF
>TRBV2
CASLREGRGSYEQYF
>TRBV9
CASSVISGGGNTGELFF
>TRBV9
CASSTRTGGDEQYF
>TRBV11-2
CASSFAGARVTEAFF
>TRBV28
CASSLTGGFDGYF
>TRBV20-1
CSVRRVGEQYF
>TRBV4-3
CASSQDLGGSSYNEQFF
>TRBV19
CASSMRRESYEQYF
>TRBV7-9
CASSLGDSIYEQYF
>TRBV28
CASSITGTGGDF
>TRBV14
CASSLGLYNEQFF
>TRBV19
CASSRGETQYF
>TRBV10-3
CAISETEAYEQYF
>TRBV9
CASSVSGNQPQHF
>TRBV5-4
CATYSGRGRNNEQFF
>TRBV5-1
CASSLSPREVGTDTQYF
>TRBV28
CASSSGGPNTEAFF
>TRBV27
CASSLSGLAGTSYEQYF
>TRBV9
CASSVAGTGTYNEQFF
>TRBV19
CASSKPGLGLYEQYF
>TRBV18
CASSPLLQGTSSEQYF
>TRBV5-1
CASTPTGTMRQETQYF
>TRBV11-2
CASSSWGTLAGTEAFF
>TRBV12-2
CASRSGGRQSTDTQYF
>TRBV28
CASSSFGTGENTIYF
>TRBV28
CASSLLGSRGDTQYF
>TRBV28
CASSLLGTGSYEQYF
>TRBV29-1
CSVEEGQKQYF
>TRBV7-9
CASSLEARKYF
>TRBV14
CASSLEGKLAGIEETQYF
>TRBV29-1
CSVAGQMNTEAFF
>TRBV11-2
CASSLSGVLNEQFF
>TRBV19
CASSGWEWGTDTQYF
>TRBV25-1
CASMTGTAEAFF
>TRBV5-1
CASSLWRGAPDEKLFF
>TRBV27
CASSPRLAVGTGELFF
>TRBV2
CASRRTQNEKLFF